This TCR beta chain was documented in a study of cytomegalovirus exposure and HLA in healthy donors. The study, taken as a whole, reports: In a later analysis, HLA-associated beta chains showed higher expansion and lower generation probabilities than comparable chains. In a later analysis, TCR beta V- and J-gene trimming showed a link to a missense DCLRE1C variant. The majority of CMV-associated TCR beta chains were reported as apparently HLA-restricted in a later analysis. Available immune exposure information was restricted to CMV serostatus only.

PCR used 60 Vbeta primers and 13 Jbeta primers. This table comes from immunoSEQ multiplex PCR, and its TCRdb copy is limited to in-frame clones, with some not included. In the table there are about 88,000 clones, over 70% of which are singletons. To note about this clone: The antigen remains unidentified.

The TCR was taken from a woman aged 40-49 years in good health and CMV-seronegative. Material: PBMCs.

CDR3 sequence reads: CAWRTPRQGETQYF. The CDR3 coding sequence is TGTGCCTGGAGGACCCCGAGGCAGGGGGAGACCCAGTACTTC. This chain uses TRBV30 with TRBJ2-5; weak D call: TRBD1 (6 bases). This CDR3 has 14 amino acids. Germline assignment: CDR1 GTSNPN and CDR2 SVGIG (reference sequence). V shed 3 bases and J shed 5 bases, with 16 bases lying between them.